Each of the 14 T cell receptor beta chains below was sequenced from the same sample in a study of neurological immune-mediated disorders. TCRdb ran MiXCR on the 5' RACE reads and lists one entry per CDR3 protein. The sample has about 76,000 distinct CDR3 sequences, 15% to 20% seen once; the top ten hold about 16%. The sequenced sample consisted of PBMCs. All receptors derive from a woman in her thirties or forties in good health.

Comment on this clonotype: Being one base from a much bigger clone, this may be a read error. V and J are TRBV6-5 and TRBJ1-1, with 10 bases that match TRBD1. Germline loops: CDR1 MNHEY, CDR2 SVGAGI. The CDR3 runs to 19 residues. CDR3 sequence (DNA): TGTGCCAGCAGTTACTCCCCTTGGGACAGGGGATTGATGAACACTGAAGCTTTATTT. This encodes CASSYSPWDRGLMNTEALF.

This clonotype was counted ten times or more. The chain uses TRBV7-2 and TRBJ1-1; 8 positions agree with TRBD1. Germline-derived CDR1 and CDR2 are SGHTA and FQGNSA. With 2 bases clipped from V and 4 bases from J, the junction kept 9 bases outside the gene matches. The CDR3 is 16 residues long. Written as DNA, the CDR3 is TGTGCCAGCAGCTTAAGGCCCCAGGGGGCGGGCACTGAAGCTTTCTTT. It encodes CASSLRPQGAGTEAFF.

This clonotype was counted at least ten times. The genes are TRBV27 and TRBJ2-7; tentative D call: TRBD1 (6 bases). The CDR3 is 13 residues long. Trimming removed 5 bases at V and 3 bases at J, with 11 bases between. CDR1 is MNHEY, CDR2 SMNVEV, per germline (reference sequence). CDR3 in DNA: TGTGCCAGCAGTCCCTGGACAGACTACGAGCAGTACTTC. Its protein product is CASSPWTDYEQYF.

This clonotype was recorded many times. This chain joins TRBV4-2 and TRBJ1-1, with TRBD1 identical over 10 bases. CDR1 and CDR2 from the germline V gene are LGHNA and YNFKEQ. The V segment lost 3 bases and the J segment 3 bases; nucleotides outside the gene matches: 4. The CDR3 runs 15 residues. This CDR3 reads CASSQGQGRYTEAFF. The CDR3 nucleotides are TGTGCCAGCAGCCAGGGACAGGGGAGGTACACTGAAGCTTTCTTT.

The chain recombines TRBV28 with TRBJ2-7; D tentatively reads TRBD1 or TRBD2 (5 bases each). Germline CDR1 MDHEN, CDR2 SYDVKM. Between the trimmed V and J ends, which lost 10 bases and 0 bases, there was a span of 13 bases. The CDR3 has 13 residues. Written as DNA, the CDR3 is TGTGCCACCAGAGGGGCGAACTCCTACGAGCAGTACGTC. Amino acid sequence: CATRGANSYEQYV.

This clonotype was seen at least ten times. This chain connects TRBV5-6 to TRBJ1-4; D not resolved. This CDR3 region has 13 residues. V lost 1 base and J lost 8, with 9 bases in between. CDR1 and CDR2 (germline): SGHDT, YYEEEE. CDR3 nucleotides: TGTGCCAGCAGCTTGTGGGTGACAGAAAAACTGTTTTTT. Its translation: CASSLWVTEKLFF.

This clonotype was detected many times. The gene calls are TRBV10-3 and TRBJ2-3; the D gene is possibly TRBD2 (6 bases). The CDR3 runs 14 residues. Germline CDR1 and CDR2: ENHRY and SYGVKD. Trimming left V 3 bases short and J 2 bases short, with 9 bases between. CDR3 protein: CAISDWGDTDTQYF. The CDR3 DNA reads as TGTGCCATCAGTGATTGGGGGGACACAGATACGCAGTATTTT.

This clonotype appeared many times. V gene TRBV11-1 combines with J gene TRBJ2-5; 10 bases are shared with TRBD1. CDR3 length: 18 amino acids. Germline V CDR1 and CDR2: SGHAT, FQDESV (reference sequence). The trim removed 6 bases at V and 4 bases at J, leaving 17 bases unmatched. CDR3 bases: TGTGCCAGCAGTCCAAGAGGGGATCCGGGACAGGGGCGAGAGACCCAGTACTTC. Its protein is CASSPRGDPGQGRETQYF.

Many counts were recorded for this clonotype. The rearrangement links TRBV4-2 to TRBJ2-2, with 7 nucleotides matching TRBD2. The CDR3 extends over 17 amino acids. Per germline, CDR1 LGHNA and CDR2 YNFKEQ. V gave up 1 base and J gave up 0 bases; unmatched junction bases: 5. This chain's CDR3 is CASSQGNSGANTGELFF. The DNA for the CDR3 is TGTGCCAGCAGCCAAGGAAACAGCGGGGCGAACACCGGGGAGCTGTTTTTT.

This clonotype was counted many times. The chain employs TRBV5-1 and TRBJ2-5, with D tentatively TRBD1 or TRBD2 (5 bases each). Trimming stripped 3 bases from V and 2 bases from J, with 11 bases between. The CDR3 is made up of 14 amino acids. Germline CDR1 reads SGHRS; CDR2 reads YFSETQ. The CDR3 region has the DNA TGCGCCAGCAGCTCCGGGACCCTACAAGAGACCCAGTACTTC. Translating it yields CASSSGTLQETQYF.

This clonotype was picked up many times. The genes are TRBV4-1 and TRBJ1-4; TRBD1 agrees at 10 bases. The CDR3 is made up of 14 amino acids. Per the germline V gene, CDR1 is MGHRA and CDR2 is YSYEKL. V shed 5 bases, J shed 7 bases, and the junction held 4 bases outside the gene matches. The CDR3 here is CASSSGQGSEKLFF. Written as DNA, the CDR3 is TGCGCCAGCAGCTCGGGACAGGGGTCTGAAAAACTGTTTTTT.

The chain joins TRBV14 to TRBJ2-7, with D uncertain. V lost 1 base to trimming and J lost 6 bases, with 16 bases between them. Germline loops: CDR1 SGHDN, CDR2 FVKESK. This CDR3 is built from 15 residues. The CDR3 DNA is TGTGCCAGCAGCCAAGTGTCTCTAACCCTTGGCGAGCAGTACTTC. Translated: CASSQVSLTLGEQYF.

This clonotype was seen repeatedly, ten times or more. The chain links TRBV7-9 to TRBJ2-7; no clear D gene. Trimming took 5 bases from V and 6 from J, leaving 8 bases between them. The CDR3 runs 11 residues. Looked up from germline, CDR1 is SEHNR and CDR2 is FQNEAQ (reference sequence). Here the CDR3 DNA reads TGTGCCAGCAGCAGGGATGGCGAGCAGTACTTC. This gives the protein CASSRDGEQYF.

This clonotype was counted many times. The chain has TRBV28 and TRBJ2-4; D gene ambiguous. The CDR3 length is 13 residues. CDR1 MDHEN and CDR2 SYDVKM come from the germline V gene. Trimming removed 3 bases from V and 6 bases from J, with 9 bases in between. The CDR3 DNA reads TGTGCCAGCAGTTTCCCCGCGATAAACATTCAGTACTTC. Amino acid sequence: CASSFPAINIQYF.